Presented here are 27 T cell receptor beta chains from one specimen sequenced in a study of beta chain features in type 1 diabetes. Expressed TCRB transcripts were sequenced, since all the RNA that had been isolated was reverse transcribed. Produced via immunoSEQ multiplex PCR; TCRdb's table is partial and in-frame only. Found here are about 400,000 clones, around an eighth of them singletons; the top ten hold under 0.02%. Sequenced material: naive CD4+ T cells from blood. The receptors were gathered from a young man in good health.

This clone has just a few counts. The chain couples TRBV15 to TRBJ1-4; D gene uncertain. V was pared by 0 bases and J by 7 bases, with 9 bases between. Germline V gene data show CDR1 as LNHNV and CDR2 as YYDKDF (reference sequence). The CDR3 spans 14 residues. The CDR3 loop is CATSRERGGEKLFF. CDR3 coding DNA: TGTGCCACCAGCAGAGAGCGCGGCGGTGAAAAACTGTTTTTT.

The chain combines TRBV5-1 with TRBJ1-2; 8 bases match TRBD1. CDR1 is SGHRS, CDR2 YFSETQ, per germline. This CDR3 is built from 15 residues. The V and J ends lost 4 bases and 8 bases, in that order; junction bases with no gene match: 13. The CDR3 loop reads CASSLGTGRGEGYTF. The CDR3 DNA is TGCGCCAGCAGCCTCGGGACAGGCCGGGGTGAAGGCTACACCTTC. Complete variable domain (other parts from reference TRBV5-1 and TRBJ1-2): KAGVTQTPRYLIKTRGQQVTLSCSPISGHRSVSWYQQTPGQGLQFLFEYFSETQRNKGNFPGRFSGRQFSNSRSEMNVSTLELGDSALYLCASSLGTGRGEGYTFGSGTRLTVV.

This clone appeared a few times. This rearrangement joins TRBV9 to TRBJ2-2, with a possible D match to TRBD1 (5 bases). From germline, CDR1 is SGDLS and CDR2 YYNGEE. The CDR3 is made up of 16 amino acids. Trimming shortened V by 0 bases and J by 3 bases, and 12 bases separated the two germline ends. This CDR3 is CASSVAPGLYTGELFF. CDR3 in DNA: TGTGCCAGCAGCGTAGCTCCAGGGCTGTACACCGGGGAGCTGTTTTTT.

This clone has a handful of counts. The V and J genes are TRBV27 and TRBJ1-1, with TRBD1 identical over 8 bases. This CDR3 is 15 amino acids long. CDR1 and CDR2 from the germline V gene are MNHEY and SMNVEV (reference sequence). The trim removed 6 bases at V and 0 bases at J, leaving 6 bases unmatched. DNA for the CDR3: TGTGCCAGCAGGTCTGGACAGGGCATGAACACTGAAGCTTTCTTT. Protein: CASRSGQGMNTEAFF.

The sample holds a few counts of this clone. The J gene is TRBJ2-1, the V gene TRBV30; the D gene is possibly TRBD2 (6 bases). Trimming cost V 3 bases and J 10 bases, with 13 bases left between them. The CDR3 totals 12 residues. The germline V gene encodes CDR1 GTSNPN and CDR2 SVGIG (reference sequence). The CDR3 sequence: CAWSGGLQEQFF. CDR3 nucleotides: TGTGCCTGGAGCGGCGGACTACAGGAGCAGTTCTTC.

The genes are TRBV7-2 and TRBJ2-1; 9 bases map to TRBD1. Germline V gives CDR1 SGHTA, CDR2 FQGNSA. The length of the CDR3 is 15 residues. V lost 1 base, J lost 9 bases, and 7 bases stayed unmatched. The DNA of the CDR3 is TGTGCCAGCAGCTTAGACAGGGGGCGGTCAGGTGAGCAGTTCTTC. This translates into CASSLDRGRSGEQFF. Filled out from reference TRBV7-2 and TRBJ2-1, the complete variable domain reads GAGVSQSPSNKVTEKGKDVELRCDPISGHTALYWYRQSLGQGLEFLIYFQGNSAPDKSGLPSDRFSAERTGGSVSTLTIQRTQQEDSAVYLCASSLDRGRSGEQFFGPGTRLTVL.

A few counts support this clone. The J gene is TRBJ2-5, the V gene TRBV14, with no clear D. Germline assignment: CDR1 SGHDN and CDR2 FVKESK. There are 14 residues in the CDR3. V dropped 1 base and J dropped 4 bases, with 10 bases sitting between them. CDR3 nucleotide sequence: TGTGCCAGCAGCCAAGCGCCGGGTGGAGAGACCCAGTACTTC. It specifies CASSQAPGGETQYF. Full variable domain (missing parts from reference TRBV14 and TRBJ2-5): EAGVTQFPSHSVIEKGQTVTLRCDPISGHDNLYWYRRVMGKEIKFLLHFVKESKQDESGMPNNRFLAERTGGTYSTLKVQPAELEDSGVYFCASSQAPGGETQYFGPGTRLLVL.

This clone was seen a few times. This chain links TRBV18 with TRBJ1-6, with a weak D call TRBD1 (6 bases). V was clipped by 3 bases and J by 0 bases, with 15 bases between them. The CDR3 runs to 18 residues. The germline gives CDR1 KGHSH, CDR2 LQKENI. The CDR3 protein is CASSPSGHLSSYNSPLHF. CDR3 nucleotides: TGTGCCAGCTCACCCTCGGGACACTTGAGCTCCTATAATTCACCCCTCCACTTT.

This clone showed up just a few times. The J gene is TRBJ2-7, the V gene TRBV18, with D perhaps TRBD2 (6 bases). From germline, CDR1 is KGHSH and CDR2 LQKENI. This CDR3 has 15 residues. Trimming stripped 3 bases from V and 3 bases from J, with 15 bases between. CDR3 protein: CASSPGLNTLYEQYF. The CDR3 region has the DNA TGTGCCAGCTCACCGGGACTGAATACCCTCTACGAGCAGTACTTC.

This chain connects TRBV19 to TRBJ2-1; 9 nucleotides align to TRBD2. Trimming cost V 9 bases and J 3 bases; bases outside gene matches: 6. The CDR3 contains 14 residues. Germline V gives CDR1 LNHDA, CDR2 SQIVND (reference sequence). DNA of the CDR3: TGTGCCAGCAGCGGGGGGCCTTTCTACAATGAGCAGTTCTTC. It encodes CASSGGPFYNEQFF.

This clone has only a few counts. The chain joins TRBV11-2 to TRBJ2-3, with D hard to call. V lost 7 bases and J lost 4, with 6 bases in between. This CDR3 is built from 11 residues. CDR1 is SGHAT, CDR2 FQNNGV, per germline. CDR3 sequence (DNA): TGTGCCAGCACCCGGTCAGATACGCAGTATTTT. This encodes CASTRSDTQYF.

J is TRBJ2-7 and V is TRBV5-1, with 11 bases that match TRBD2. V was clipped by 4 bases and J by 0 bases; unmatched bases: 12. The CDR3 runs 18 residues. From germline, CDR1 is SGHRS and CDR2 YFSETQ. CDR3 protein: CASSLTIAGGPSSYEQYF. In nucleotides, the CDR3 is TGCGCCAGCAGCCTTACAATAGCGGGGGGGCCCAGCTCCTACGAGCAGTACTTC.

This clone was seen more than once but under ten times. The gene calls are TRBV28 and TRBJ2-4; 9 bases are shared with TRBD1. CDR1 MDHEN and CDR2 SYDVKM come from the germline V gene. CDR3 length equals 16 residues. Trimming took 1 base from V and 4 from J; bases not matched to a gene: 5. The CDR3 bases are TGTGCCAGCAGTTTATTACCAGGGACAGGGAAAAACATTCAGTACTTC. The encoded protein is CASSLLPGTGKNIQYF.

The chain couples TRBV10-3 to TRBJ1-3, with D possibly TRBD1 on 6 matching bases. V was trimmed by 10 bases and J by 3 bases, leaving 16 bases between them. This CDR3 contains 14 residues. The V gene's germline CDR1 is ENHRY and CDR2 SYGVKD. For the CDR3, the DNA is TGTGCCACCGGAAATACAGGGATTGGAAACACCATATATTTT. This codes for CATGNTGIGNTIYF.

The rearrangement links TRBV28 to TRBJ2-7, with 8 nucleotides matching TRBD1. There are 17 residues in the CDR3. Germline lookup yields CDR1 MDHEN and CDR2 SYDVKM. V trimming: 3 bases; J trimming: 2 bases; junction bases outside the gene matches: 12. This CDR3 reads CASSFVVRTGLPYEQYF. As DNA, the CDR3 is TGTGCCAGCAGTTTCGTTGTCCGGACAGGGCTACCCTACGAGCAGTACTTC. The whole variable domain, filled in from reference TRBV28 and TRBJ2-7, reads DVKVTQSSRYLVKRTGEKVFLECVQDMDHENMFWYRQDPGLGLRLIYFSYDVKMKEKGDIPEGYSVSREKKERFSLILESASTNQTSMYLCASSFVVRTGLPYEQYFGPGTRLTVT.

The V gene is TRBV7-7, the J gene TRBJ2-5, with D possibly TRBD1 on 6 matching bases. V lost 2 bases, J lost 4 bases, and 11 bases lay in between. CDR1 is SSHAT and CDR2 is FNYEAQ in the germline V gene (reference sequence). The CDR3 runs 14 residues. DNA of the CDR3: TGTGCCAGCAGCTTATCCCCAGGGGTAGAGACCCAGTACTTC. This sequence encodes CASSLSPGVETQYF. Filled out from reference TRBV7-7 and TRBJ2-5, the complete variable domain reads GAGVSQSPRYKVTKRGQDVTLRCDPISSHATLYWYQQALGQGPEFLTYFNYEAQPDKSGLPSDRFSAERPEGSISTLTIQRTEQRDSAMYRCASSLSPGVETQYFGPGTRLLVL.

The J gene is TRBJ1-5, the V gene TRBV30, with D maybe TRBD1 (6 bases). The CDR3 has 13 amino acids. Germline CDR1 is GTSNPN and CDR2 is SVGIG (reference sequence). V was pared by 3 bases and J by 2 bases, with 8 bases between. The CDR3 DNA is TGTGCCTGGAGATCAGGGGGCAATCAGCCCCAGCATTTT. Encoded protein: CAWRSGGNQPQHF.

The V call is TRBV29-1, the J call TRBJ1-1; D possibly corresponds to TRBD1 (6 bases). The CDR3 has 13 residues. With 4 bases removed from V and 9 bases from J, the gap between germline ends came to 18 bases. The germline gives CDR1 SQVTM, CDR2 ANQGSEA. CDR3 coding DNA: TGCAGCGTTGGTTTACAGGGCGTGGGACAAGCTTTCTTT. As protein: CSVGLQGVGQAFF. The whole variable domain, filled in from reference TRBV29-1 and TRBJ1-1, reads SAVISQKPSRDICQRGTSLTIQCQVDSQVTMMFWYRQQPGQSLTLIATANQGSEATYESGFVIDKFPISRPNLTFSTLTVSNMSPEDSSIYLCSVGLQGVGQAFFGQGTRLTVV.

The V gene is TRBV28, the J gene TRBJ2-7, with TRBD1 matching 8 bases. The V gene's germline CDR1 is MDHEN and CDR2 SYDVKM. The J segment lost 2 bases and the V segment lost 6 bases, leaving 9 bases of the junction unmatched. The CDR3 is made up of 15 amino acids. In DNA form, the CDR3 reads TGTGCCAGCAGCCGAGCAGGGGGCCCCGCCTACGAGCAGTACTTC. This translates into CASSRAGGPAYEQYF. Combining the CDR3 with reference TRBV28 and TRBJ2-7 gives the whole variable domain DVKVTQSSRYLVKRTGEKVFLECVQDMDHENMFWYRQDPGLGLRLIYFSYDVKMKEKGDIPEGYSVSREKKERFSLILESASTNQTSMYLCASSRAGGPAYEQYFGPGTRLTVT.

The V and J genes are TRBV28 and TRBJ1-2; D is possibly TRBD1 (5 bases). V shed 4 bases and J shed 2 bases, with 14 bases lying between them. The CDR3 sequence is 15 residues long. The germline CDR1 and CDR2 sequences are MDHEN and SYDVKM. The CDR3 bases are TGTGCCAGCAGTTCGGTGGACAAGAAGAACTATGGCTACACCTTC. This sequence encodes CASSSVDKKNYGYTF.

This clone has a handful of counts. The chain couples TRBV28 to TRBJ2-6, with 7 bases fitting TRBD1. Germline V lookup: CDR1 MDHEN, CDR2 SYDVKM. This CDR3 region has 17 residues. Losses at the gene ends were 4 bases for V and 1 base for J; bases not matched to a gene: 7. The DNA of the CDR3 is TGTGCCAGCAGTTCCACAGGGGTAGGTTCTGGGGCCAACGTCCTGACTTTC. Amino acid sequence: CASSSTGVGSGANVLTF.

The chain combines TRBV4-3 with TRBJ2-7; tentative D call: TRBD1 (6 bases). Germline V gives CDR1 LGHNA, CDR2 YSLEER. V lost 0 bases and J 2 bases, leaving 20 bases between the germline ends. The CDR3 has 18 amino acids. The CDR3 reads CASSQELESRDTTYEQYF. Written as DNA, the CDR3 is TGCGCCAGCAGCCAAGAATTAGAATCCCGGGACACCACCTACGAGCAGTACTTC.

This clone was seen only a few times. V is TRBV4-1 and J is TRBJ2-7; TRBD2 aligns across 7 bases. This CDR3 is built from 16 residues. V was pared by 5 bases and J by 2 bases, with 12 bases of the junction left unmatched. The germline gives CDR1 MGHRA, CDR2 YSYEKL. CDR3 region: CASSIDLAGVAYEQYF. Here the CDR3 DNA reads TGCGCCAGCAGCATTGATCTCGCGGGAGTGGCCTACGAGCAGTACTTC.

There are a few counts of this clone. J is TRBJ1-4 and V is TRBV29-1; D might be TRBD1 (6 bases). With 7 bases removed from V and 7 bases from J, the gap between germline ends came to 16 bases. The germline CDR1 and CDR2 sequences are SQVTM and ANQGSEA. The CDR3 is 13 residues long. The CDR3 nucleotides are TGCAGCGGCACCGGGGGGCCGATTGAAAAACTGTTTTTT. This codes for CSGTGGPIEKLFF.

The chain joins TRBV5-1 to TRBJ2-3; D is undetermined. This CDR3 contains 15 residues. V lost 0 bases, J lost 0 bases, and 8 bases lay in between. Germline CDR1 and CDR2: SGHRS and YFSETQ. In nucleotides, the CDR3 is TGCGCCAGCAGCTTGGCAGGATCTAGCACAGATACGCAGTATTTT. This gives the protein CASSLAGSSTDTQYF.

The chain uses TRBV5-4 and TRBJ1-2, with D unresolved. Germline CDR1 and CDR2: SGHNT and YYREEE (reference sequence). The CDR3 runs 15 residues. V lost 3 bases and J 8 bases, leaving 20 bases between the germline ends. The DNA of the CDR3 is TGTGCCAGCAGCTCGGAGGTGAGGGTAGGCTACGGCTACACCTTC. Translation: CASSSEVRVGYGYTF.

This clone was seen more than once but under ten times. The V and J genes are TRBV11-2 and TRBJ2-6; tentatively, D is TRBD2 (5 bases). CDR1 and CDR2 (germline): SGHAT, FQNNGV. The CDR3 has 14 amino acids. The germline V and J ends were trimmed by 1 base and 4 bases, with 5 bases remaining between them. CDR3 nucleotides: TGTGCCAGCAGCTTAGCGGGGGGGGCCAACGTCCTGACTTTC. The encoded protein is CASSLAGGANVLTF.